The 24 T cell receptor beta chains below come from one sample, sequenced in a study of blood T cell repertoires in COVID-19. Clones were read by immunoSEQ multiplex PCR, and TCRdb kept only the in-frame ones, dropping some. The sample contains approximately 92,000 clones, approximately 82% of which appear only once. The source material was peripheral blood. The receptor set was obtained from a man in his 60s with acute or convalescent COVID-19.

The chain's CDR3 is CASSFLGQLYEQYV. The DNA of the CDR3 is TGTGCCAGCAGCTTCCTGGGACAGCTCTACGAGCAGTACGTC. The chain joins TRBV7-8 to TRBJ2-7; 7 bases fit TRBD1. V trimming: 3 bases; J trimming: 3 bases; junction bases outside the gene matches: 5. The CDR3 length is 14 residues. Germline V lookup: CDR1 SGHVS, CDR2 FQNEAQ.

V is TRBV9 and J is TRBJ2-2, with D uncertain. Germline lookup yields CDR1 SGDLS and CDR2 YYNGEE. The V gene lost 1 base and the J gene lost 4 bases, with 5 bases spanning the gap. The CDR3 is made up of 13 amino acids. The CDR3 spells CASSVSVTGELFF. DNA of the CDR3: TGTGCCAGCAGCGTATCGGTCACCGGGGAGCTGTTTTTT.

The chain joins TRBV18 to TRBJ1-5; tentative D call: TRBD1 (6 bases). Trimming took off 1 base at V and 4 bases at J, with 11 bases between the two ends. CDR1 is KGHSH and CDR2 is LQKENI in the germline V gene. CDR3 length equals 15 residues. The CDR3 loop is CASSPQGGLNQPQHF. The CDR3 DNA is TGTGCCAGCTCACCACAGGGGGGGCTAAATCAGCCCCAGCATTTT.

This chain uses TRBV6-2 or TRBV6-3 with TRBJ2-5, with 9 bases identical to TRBD1. The ends lost 6 bases at V and 3 bases at J; junction bases unmatched: 8. Germline assignment: CDR1 MNHEY and CDR2 SVGEGT. The CDR3 is 15 amino acids. The CDR3 is CASSRRDRAKETQYF. The CDR3, as DNA: TGTGCCAGCAGCCGCCGGGACAGGGCAAAAGAGACCCAGTACTTC.

This chain connects TRBV7-2 to TRBJ2-7; 10 nucleotides agree with TRBD2. The CDR3 runs to 13 residues. The ends lost 4 bases at V and 3 bases at J; junction bases unmatched: 0. Germline V gives CDR1 SGHTA, CDR2 FQGNSA. The CDR3, as DNA: TGTGCCAGCAGCTGGACTAGCGGCTACGAGCAGTACGTC. Translating it yields CASSWTSGYEQYV.

This clone is a singleton in its sample. The rearrangement uses TRBV27 and TRBJ2-5; D unclear. The CDR3 extends over 15 amino acids. V lost 3 bases and J 1 base, leaving 12 bases between the germline ends. Germline V gene sequence: CDR1 MNHEY, CDR2 SMNVEV (reference sequence). The CDR3 sequence is CASSFGQTFQETQYF. CDR3 coding DNA: TGTGCCAGCAGTTTTGGGCAGACCTTCCAAGAGACCCAGTACTTC.

The chain couples TRBV19 to TRBJ1-4; 9 bases are shared with TRBD1. The germline gives CDR1 LNHDA, CDR2 SQIVND (reference sequence). The CDR3 covers 15 residues. V was pared by 6 bases and J by 4 bases, with 6 bases of the junction left unmatched. CDR3 DNA: TGTGCCAGTAGAGGGGGGGACAGGGTTAATGAAAAACTGTTTTTT. It codes for CASRGGDRVNEKLFF.

The rearrangement links TRBV3-1 (or the pseudogene TRBV3-2) to TRBJ1-2, with TRBD1 matching 9 bases. Trimming removed 4 bases from V and 7 bases from J; junction bases left unmatched: 4. Germline loops: CDR1 LGHDT, CDR2 YNNKEL (reference sequence). CDR3 size: 13 residues. The DNA of the CDR3 is TGTGCCAGCAGCCTCGAACAGGGGGCTGGCTACACCTTC. Protein sequence: CASSLEQGAGYTF.

V gene TRBV3-1 (or the pseudogene TRBV3-2) combines with J gene TRBJ2-1; D may be TRBD2 (5 bases). The germline V and J ends were trimmed by 4 bases and 1 base, with 11 bases remaining between them. The CDR3 loop spans 15 amino acids. Germline CDR1 and CDR2: LGHDT and YNNKEL (reference sequence). The CDR3 region is CASSPQTGSYNEQFF. The DNA of the CDR3 is TGTGCCAGCAGCCCCCAAACGGGGTCCTACAATGAGCAGTTCTTC.

This sequence joins TRBV11-3 and TRBJ1-1, with D possibly being TRBD1 (5 bases). Between the trimmed V and J ends, which lost 3 bases and 0 bases, there was a span of 8 bases. The germline V gene has CDR1 SGHNT and CDR2 YENEEA. This CDR3 has 14 amino acids. The CDR3 DNA reads as TGTGCCAGCAGCTTCCAGGGCATGAACACTGAAGCTTTCTTT. Its protein is CASSFQGMNTEAFF.

J is TRBJ2-2 and V is TRBV7-9; 9 bases map to TRBD1. V lost 4 bases to trimming and J lost 7 bases; unmatched junction nucleotides: 10. The CDR3 runs 16 residues. Germline loops: CDR1 SEHNR, CDR2 FQNEAQ (reference sequence). CDR3 sequence reads: CASSSDRGYYIGELFF. The CDR3 coding sequence is TGTGCCAGCAGCTCCGACAGGGGGTATTATATCGGGGAGCTGTTTTTT.

On this clone itself: Mismatch with germline at one junction end may stem from a read error. The chain carries TRBV6-2 or TRBV6-3 and TRBJ1-5, with D possibly being TRBD1 (6 bases). This CDR3 contains 14 residues. Germline V lookup: CDR1 MNHEY, CDR2 SVGEGT. The CDR3 is CASSQAGGNQPQHF. In DNA, the CDR3 is TGTGCCAGCAGCCAAGCGGGGGGCAATCAGCCCCAACATTTT.

The V call is TRBV19, the J call TRBJ1-2; TRBD1 agrees at 10 bases. This CDR3 has 15 amino acids. With V trimmed by 6 bases and J by 0 bases, 4 bases remained unmatched. Germline CDR1 LNHDA, CDR2 SQIVND (reference sequence). This CDR3 is CASRPGQGSNYGYTF. The CDR3 coding sequence is TGTGCCAGTAGGCCGGGACAGGGGTCTAACTATGGCTACACCTTC.

This sequence joins TRBV18 and TRBJ1-1; D possibly corresponds to TRBD1 (6 bases). With 2 bases removed from V and 4 bases from J, the gap between germline ends came to 11 bases. The CDR3 covers 14 residues. Germline V lookup: CDR1 KGHSH, CDR2 LQKENI. This chain's CDR3 is CASSPVKGVTEAFF. The CDR3 DNA reads TGTGCCAGCTCACCAGTAAAGGGGGTCACTGAAGCTTTCTTT.

J is TRBJ1-2 and V is TRBV6-4; a weak D match, TRBD1 (6 bases). Trimming removed 6 bases from V and 8 bases from J, with 16 bases in between. This CDR3 region has 13 residues. Germline CDR1 MRHNA, CDR2 SNTAGT. CDR3: CASSQTGMGGYTF. The CDR3 region has the DNA TGTGCCAGCAGCCAAACAGGGATGGGGGGCTACACCTTC.

This chain links TRBV19 with TRBJ2-3, with D possibly TRBD2 on 6 matching bases. The germline CDR1 and CDR2 sequences are LNHDA and SQIVND (reference sequence). Trimming shortened V by 5 bases and J by 5 bases, and 17 bases separated the two germline ends. CDR3 length: 15 amino acids. In DNA, the CDR3 is TGTGCCAGTAGTCCGGACTCCGGGGGTGGAGATACGCAGTATTTT. Protein sequence: CASSPDSGGGDTQYF.

This rearrangement joins TRBV7-4 to TRBJ2-1; tentative D call: TRBD1 (5 bases). The CDR3 is 13 residues long. In germline, CDR1 is SGHVT, CDR2 SQSDAQ. V was pared by 7 bases and J by 13 bases, with 20 bases between. DNA of the CDR3: TGTGCCAGCACCTCTCGCTCCCGGCAGGGACAGTTCTTC. It encodes CASTSRSRQGQFF. Together with reference TRBV7-4 and TRBJ2-1, the CDR3 gives the full variable domain: GAGVSQSPRYKVAKRGRDVALRCDSISGHVTLYWYRQTLGQGSEVLTYSQSDAQRDKSGRPSGRFSAERPERSVSTLKIQRTEQGDSAVYLCASTSRSRQGQFFGPGTRLTVL.

The rearrangement uses TRBV11-2 and TRBJ2-7; possibly TRBD2 for D (6 bases). The CDR3 loop spans 14 amino acids. V lost 5 bases and J lost 0, with 11 bases in between. Germline V gene data show CDR1 as SGHAT and CDR2 as FQNNGV. The CDR3 loop is CASSGGTYSYEQYV. DNA for the CDR3: TGTGCCAGCAGCGGCGGGACCTACTCCTACGAGCAGTACGTC.

This sequence joins TRBV4-3 and TRBJ2-3, with TRBD2 matching over 7 bases. Germline V gives CDR1 LGHNA, CDR2 YSLEER. This CDR3 spans 15 amino acids. Trimming removed 4 bases from V and 13 bases from J; junction bases left unmatched: 17. CDR3 loop: CASSPDKGRAGRKYF. CDR3 in DNA: TGCGCCAGCAGCCCCGACAAGGGGAGGGCAGGCCGCAAGTATTTT.

The rearrangement uses TRBV5-3 and TRBJ2-3, with 7 bases fitting TRBD2. TRBV5-3 is recorded as an ORF, its role being uncertain. Germline trimming cut 0 bases from V and 0 bases from J; bases unmatched to any gene: 1. This CDR3 is 15 amino acids long. The CDR3 nucleotides read TGTGCCAGAAGCTTGGGAGCGGGAAGCACAGATACGCAGTATTTT. Translation gives CARSLGAGSTDTQYF.

The V gene is TRBV30, the J gene TRBJ2-5, with 10 bases aligning to TRBD2. The J segment lost 5 bases and the V segment lost 2 bases, leaving 5 bases of the junction unmatched. Germline V lookup: CDR1 GTSNPN, CDR2 SVGIG (reference sequence). The CDR3 spans 14 residues. CDR3 region: CAWSSGRAQETQYF. The CDR3 bases are TGTGCCTGGAGTAGCGGGAGGGCCCAGGAGACCCAGTACTTC.

V and J are TRBV7-2 and TRBJ2-7; 7 bases agree with TRBD2. Unmatched junction bases numbered 1, after V lost 0 bases and J lost 2 bases. The CDR3 is made up of 14 amino acids. Germline CDR1 SGHTA, CDR2 FQGNSA. CDR3 protein: CASSLAGGPYEQYV. In nucleotides, the CDR3 is TGTGCCAGCAGCTTAGCGGGAGGGCCCTACGAGCAGTACGTC.

CDR3 sequence (DNA): TGTGCCAGCAGCCTAACCGGGGATAGTGAGCAGTTCTTC. Translation gives CASSLTGDSEQFF. V is TRBV7-2 and J is TRBJ2-1; weak D call: TRBD2 (5 bases). V lost 5 bases and J 9 bases, leaving 14 bases between the germline ends. CDR1 is SGHTA and CDR2 is FQGNSA in the germline V gene. CDR3 length: 13 residues.

The chain links TRBV11-2 to TRBJ1-1; the match to TRBD1 covers 8 bases. The CDR3 is 14 amino acids. The V gene end was trimmed by 5 bases and the J gene end by 2 bases; junction bases not matched to a gene: 4. Germline V CDR1 and CDR2: SGHAT, FQNNGV. The CDR3 loop is CASSGTGENTEAFF. CDR3 coding DNA: TGTGCCAGCAGCGGGACAGGTGAAAACACTGAAGCTTTCTTT.